What follows is one T cell receptor (beta chain) and its context. Its antigen target is currently unknown. No base quality information exists; no much larger clone differs at one position. The library was made by the immunoSEQ multiplex PCR assay. The published analysis was carried out like this. To diagnose cytomegalovirus status from the catalog of TCR beta chain sequences, a statistical classification framework was built. What TCRdb holds here is the immuneACCESS table cut down to in-frame rearrangements. Part of the clones is not present; checked against another copy, under half of the missing clones reflect an unresolved V gene, and the others are unexplained. V and J calls plus clone size are reproduced from that table; the DNA served to infer D and trimming. For this sample there are about 110,000 clones; approximately 95% appear just once. The ten largest clones add up to 0.67% of the sample.

V loses 5 bases at its end and J loses 3 bases; junction bases beyond the gene matches: 9. Via the germline V gene (reference sequence), CDR1 is SEHNR and CDR2 FQNEAQ. Counted from cysteine to phenylalanine, this CDR3 has 15 amino acids. Solely the CDR3 DNA is kept, with 45 bases framed from the first base. The source of the sample is a study of cytomegalovirus exposure and HLA in healthy donors (dated by TCRdb to 2016 to 2017). Notes on the research overall: According to a later analysis, one platform produced both the approximately 110 validation repertoires and the roughly 660 repertoires of the first cohort. The study aimed to test whether cataloging public T cell receptors could reveal signatures of past pathogen exposure. Along with the 666-subject first cohort, a separate validation cohort of over a hundred different subjects was used. High-throughput TCR immunosequencing, statistical association of individual TCRs with disease status, and machine learning were combined to predict cytomegalovirus infection status.

Separate from the approximately 700-subject first cohort, the validation cohort of over 90 subjects was the group to which the donors belonged. Points the paper makes about the study in general: All 110 or so repertoires were used to score co-occurrence in the validation cohort in a later analysis, because that analysis had no HLA typing for the cohort. A few of the identified cytomegalovirus-associated TCR beta chains were confirmed in vitro to be specific for cytomegalovirus antigens. Cytomegalovirus status was reported to be diagnosed by the classifier with high specificity and sensitivity in both the original and validation cohorts. According to the authors, the approach could potentially be generalized to other disease states and immunological phenotypes. Across donors, most TCR sequences were observed very rarely, whereas some public TCRs were present in many individuals. In a later analysis, TCRs clustered in the first cohort were found to also tend to co-occur in the 110 or so validation repertoires, with 85% to 95% of cluster scores above 0. The study gave a list of about 150 TCR beta chains associated with cytomegalovirus.

The sequenced sample was PBMCs. This chain joins TRBV7-9 to TRBJ2-7; 8 junctional bases match TRBD2. The clonotype comes from a woman younger than 35 in good health and CMV-seronegative. The encoded CDR3 is CASSNRGSGGYEQYF. The base sequence is TGTGCCAGCAGCAACCGGGGGAGCGGGGGCTACGAGCAGTACTTC.